Listed below are T cell receptor beta chains from one sample, sequenced in a study of blood T cells in healthy people across ages. TCRdb fed the 5' RACE reads into MiXCR, producing one record per CDR3 protein. The repertoire holds 1.5 million to 2 million distinct CDR3 sequences, under 30% seen once, with more than 6% in the top ten. Sequencing was carried out using blood. These receptors originate from a young woman in good health. CDR3s leave out the opening cysteine and the closing phenylalanine or tryptophan. The order of the fields is V gene, CDR3 protein.

V: TRBV10-2; CDR3: ASGSKSGPINEQF
V: TRBV24-1; CDR3: ATRGGGGENEQF
V: TRBV25-1; CDR3: ASTGWTAGKLF
V: TRBV30; CDR3: AWSGAGDGDEQF
V: TRBV5-6; CDR3: ASSLGNGYRNQPQH
V: TRBV10-3; CDR3: AISGVAGGPGTQY
V: TRBV20-1; CDR3: SAVRGNTGELF
V: TRBV5-1; CDR3: ASSLGWTGGMNTGELF
V: TRBV20-1; CDR3: SAISLGLAFYNEQF
V: TRBV4-3; CDR3: ASSQGLTVNYGYT
V: TRBV20-1; CDR3: SARDSSGRKYTDTQY
V: TRBV4-3; CDR3: ASSHVGTEITDTQY
V: TRBV10-3; CDR3: ATNSRGNIQY
V: TRBV25-1; CDR3: ASSQRTSGEYEQY
V: TRBV20-1; CDR3: SASLDDTEAF
V: TRBV5-6; CDR3: TSSFTSNEQF
V: TRBV4-1; CDR3: ASSVTNSYEQY
V: TRBV11-2; CDR3: ASSLGDSYYERY
V: TRBV29-1; CDR3: SVARYQETQY
V: TRBV5-1; CDR3: ASSLTGQRDDEQF
V: TRBV12-3/TRBV12-4; CDR3: ASSSDGAVRDNEQF
V: TRBV29-1; CDR3: SANQGNAEAF
V: TRBV6-6; CDR3: ASSYSGGRIYGYT
V: TRBV7-9; CDR3: ASSRDLAGQETQY
V: TRBV19; CDR3: ASSIVLTGGYGYT
V: TRBV27; CDR3: ASSITGLVGNQPQH
V: TRBV6-2/TRBV6-3; CDR3: ASTGFETQY
V: TRBV7-2; CDR3: ASSLRSGRSETQY
V: TRBV30; CDR3: AWSQGTRSNQPQH
V: TRBV19; CDR3: ASNRAAGANVLT
V: TRBV4-1; CDR3: ASSQTGTGLVIQF
V: TRBV9; CDR3: ASSVGVQTSYEQY
V: TRBV2; CDR3: ATEPAGGRDEQF
V: TRBV7-2; CDR3: ASSLRQTIDNEQF
V: TRBV24-1; CDR3: ATSDGSRDTQY
V: TRBV29-1; CDR3: SVREGTTYEQY